The 18 T cell receptor beta chains given below trace back to one sample, sequenced in a study of T cell responses to AZD1222 COVID-19 vaccine. TCRdb's copy holds only in-frame clones and misses some; the assay was immunoSEQ multiplex PCR. The table has about 170,000 clones, around nine tenths seen once. The sample was peripheral blood, taken 28 days after the second AZD1222 dose. The receptors originated from an adult who received the AZD1222 COVID-19 vaccine.

The V call is TRBV27, the J call TRBJ2-2; D ambiguous. The germline gives CDR1 MNHEY, CDR2 SMNVEV (reference sequence). CDR3 length equals 16 residues. V lost 1 base and J 0 bases, leaving 9 bases between the germline ends. The CDR3 here is CASSLFSQPNTGELFF. In DNA form, the CDR3 reads TGTGCCAGCAGTTTATTCAGCCAGCCGAACACCGGGGAGCTGTTTTTT.

The chain recombines TRBV19 with TRBJ2-6; D is uncertain. This CDR3 region has 11 residues. V lost 8 bases to trimming and J lost 3 bases, with 2 bases between them. CDR1 is LNHDA and CDR2 is SQIVND in the germline V gene (reference sequence). Written as DNA, the CDR3 is TGTGCCAGTTATGGGGCCAACGTCCTGACTTTC. Translating it yields CASYGANVLTF.

V is TRBV12-3 or TRBV12-4 and J is TRBJ1-1; no definite D call. This CDR3 region has 13 residues. With 5 bases removed from V and 5 bases from J, the gap between germline ends came to 12 bases. CDR3 in DNA: TGTGCCAGCAGTCCGTTGTGGCGGACTGAAGCTTTCTTT. Its protein is CASSPLWRTEAFF.

The gene calls are TRBV27 and TRBJ1-2, with 9 bases matching TRBD1. The V gene's germline CDR1 is MNHEY and CDR2 SMNVEV (reference sequence). Losses at the gene ends were 2 bases for V and 7 bases for J; bases not matched to a gene: 8. The CDR3 spans 15 residues. CDR3 nucleotides: TGTGCCAGCAGTTTAGCCCGAGGGACAGGGAGTGGCTACACCTTC. Translated: CASSLARGTGSGYTF.

As DNA, the CDR3 is TGTGCCAGCAACCCGGACACCATCTCTGGAAACACCATATATTTT. Translated, it gives CASNPDTISGNTIYF. The chain recombines TRBV6-2 or TRBV6-3 with TRBJ1-3; D is perhaps TRBD1 (5 bases). The CDR3 extends over 15 amino acids. Germline CDR1 and CDR2: MNHEY and SVGEGT. Between the trimmed V and J ends, which lost 7 bases and 0 bases, there was a span of 13 bases.

The V and J genes are TRBV27 and TRBJ1-1; D may be TRBD1 (6 bases). This CDR3 is built from 15 residues. CDR1 is MNHEY, CDR2 SMNVEV, per germline (reference sequence). The germline V and J ends were trimmed by 4 bases and 5 bases, with 17 bases remaining between them. CDR3 nucleotide sequence: TGTGCCAGCAGTTCTCAGGGGCGGGTGTCGACTGAAGCTTTCTTT. This translates into CASSSQGRVSTEAFF.

Here the CDR3 DNA reads TGTGCCAGCAGCTTAGCCCGGGGCCTTCAAGACAATCAGCCCCAGCATTTT. It encodes CASSLARGLQDNQPQHF. The chain couples TRBV7-9 to TRBJ1-5, with a tentative D call TRBD1 (5 bases). V was trimmed by 0 bases and J by 3 bases, leaving 15 bases between them. Per the germline V gene, CDR1 is SEHNR and CDR2 is FQNEAQ (reference sequence). There are 17 residues in the CDR3.

This clone was detected only a few times. The rearrangement joins TRBV5-6 to TRBJ1-1, with 7 bases fitting TRBD1. The CDR3 is 15 residues long. Germline CDR1 reads SGHDT; CDR2 reads YYEEEE. The junction had 5 bases not matched to a gene; V was cut back by 2 bases and J by 1 base. In nucleotides, the CDR3 is TGTGCCAGCAGCTTCCCGGACAGGAGGAACACTGAAGCTTTCTTT. Its translation: CASSFPDRRNTEAFF.

The chain joins TRBV28 to TRBJ1-2, with 9 bases fitting TRBD1. Unmatched junction bases numbered 6, after V lost 6 bases and J lost 4 bases. The CDR3 spans 14 residues. CDR1 and CDR2 (germline): MDHEN, SYDVKM. In DNA form, the CDR3 reads TGTGCCAGCAGACCGGACAGGGGCCCCTATGGCTACACCTTC. The encoded protein is CASRPDRGPYGYTF.

The V gene is TRBV7-9, the J gene TRBJ2-6; a possible D gene is TRBD1 (6 bases). V was clipped by 5 bases and J by 0 bases, with 14 bases between them. This CDR3 is built from 17 residues. CDR1 and CDR2 from the germline V gene are SEHNR and FQNEAQ (reference sequence). Here the CDR3 DNA reads TGTGCCAGCAGCGCCTCTAGGGGGAACTCTGGGGCCAACGTCCTGACTTTC. It specifies CASSASRGNSGANVLTF.

This clone was counted between two and nine times. The chain is built from TRBV11-2 and TRBJ1-3, with D tentatively TRBD1 (5 bases). Germline V gene data show CDR1 as SGHAT and CDR2 as FQNNGV. There are 15 residues in the CDR3. Trimming removed 5 bases at V and 9 bases at J, with 20 bases between. The CDR3, as DNA: TGTGCCAGCAGCCAATTACGGGGCCCCGGACGCACCATATATTTT. This encodes CASSQLRGPGRTIYF.

The rearrangement links TRBV7-9 to TRBJ2-7; the match to TRBD1 covers 9 bases. The ends lost 4 bases at V and 5 bases at J; junction bases unmatched: 6. Germline V gene data show CDR1 as SEHNR and CDR2 as FQNEAQ (reference sequence). This CDR3 spans 14 amino acids. CDR3: CASSSGTGTHEQYF. The CDR3 DNA follows: TGTGCCAGCAGCTCCGGGACAGGGACGCACGAGCAGTACTTC.

The chain's CDR3 is CASSHPWVDAFF. The CDR3, as DNA: TGTGCCAGCAGCCACCCCTGGGTAGATGCTTTCTTT. This chain joins TRBV7-8 and TRBJ1-1; D remains ambiguous. Germline V gene lookup returns CDR1 SGHVS and CDR2 FQNEAQ. V was pared by 5 bases and J by 11 bases, with 15 bases between. The length of the CDR3 is 12 residues.

The rearrangement uses TRBV27 and TRBJ1-6, with a tentative D call TRBD1 (5 bases). The ends were cut back, 2 bases at V and 10 bases at J, with 12 bases in the middle. The CDR3 sequence is 14 residues long. Germline CDR1 and CDR2: MNHEY and SMNVEV (reference sequence). The CDR3 protein is CASSLKGARSPLHF. The CDR3 DNA follows: TGTGCCAGCAGTTTAAAAGGGGCACGATCACCCCTCCACTTT.

The CDR3 sequence is CASSLVGLSYNSPLHF. As DNA, the CDR3 is TGTGCCAGCAGCTTAGTGGGGCTCTCCTATAATTCACCCCTCCACTTT. The chain has TRBV7-2 and TRBJ1-6; tentatively, D is TRBD1 (5 bases). This CDR3 contains 16 residues. Deletions cut 1 base from V and 0 bases from J, with 7 bases between. Germline V gene sequence: CDR1 SGHTA, CDR2 FQGNSA.

The V and J genes are TRBV6-1 and TRBJ1-5, with D unresolved. Germline lookup yields CDR1 MNHNS and CDR2 SASEGT. V was shortened by 3 bases and J by 2 bases, with 14 bases between the two germline ends. This CDR3 contains 16 residues. CDR3 sequence: CASSEGKRGGNQPQHF. The CDR3 region has the DNA TGTGCCAGCAGTGAGGGAAAGCGTGGGGGCAATCAGCCCCAGCATTTT.

J is TRBJ2-1 and V is TRBV11-2, with 7 bases lining up with TRBD2. V lost 5 bases to trimming and J lost 8 bases; unmatched junction nucleotides: 3. The CDR3 runs 12 residues. Germline V lookup: CDR1 SGHAT, CDR2 FQNNGV. The DNA of the CDR3 is TGTGCCAGCAGCAAAACTAGCGATGAGCAGTTCTTC. It is translated as CASSKTSDEQFF.

The V and J genes are TRBV7-9 and TRBJ1-3; unclear D gene. Per the germline V gene, CDR1 is SEHNR and CDR2 is FQNEAQ (reference sequence). Trimming removed 4 bases at V and 2 bases at J, with 12 bases between. This CDR3 spans 15 amino acids. The CDR3 DNA sequence: TGTGCCAGCAGCTCTACTGCCGGGACTGGAAACACCATATATTTT. As protein: CASSSTAGTGNTIYF.